This T cell receptor (beta chain) was observed in a study of CD8 T cells in Susac syndrome. With random hexamers, 0.5 to 1 ug RNA was reverse transcribed. TCRdb reprocessed the immunoSEQ multiplex PCR reads with MiXCR, giving one entry per CDR3 protein. The sample shows about 120,000 distinct CDR3 sequences, approximately 94% of them seen only once. The patients who served as multiple sclerosis controls were treatment-naive and had stable or active relapsing-remitting disease that fulfilled the revised McDonald criteria. This receptor was taken from a human donor with multiple sclerosis. Input material: CD4+ T cells from PBMCs.

This CDR3 is CASSPLAGGADTQYF. The CDR3 DNA follows: TGTGCCAGCTCACCACTAGCGGGAGGGGCAGATACGCAGTATTTT. This sequence joins TRBV18 and TRBJ2-3; 11 nucleotides line up with TRBD2. V lost 1 base and J lost 4; bases outside the gene matches: 1. This CDR3 is built from 15 residues. Germline V gives CDR1 KGHSH, CDR2 LQKENI.